The entry that follows covers one T cell receptor beta chain sequence. The antigen is not known. Patients had blood sampled at baseline and again on cycle 4 day 1 and cycle 7 day 1. This entry comes from a study of OX40 agonist ivuxolimab in advanced cancers. Study context: Patients got intravenous ivuxolimab at 0.01 to 10 mg/kg every 2 weeks.

The protocol was immunoSEQ multiplex PCR, while the TCRdb copy is restricted to in-frame clones and leaves out a portion. The sample has nearly 60,000 clones, roughly 88% seen once. Broader study findings: In CD8+ T cells, expanded clones were on average more numerous than in CD4+. Certain nonresponders likewise exhibited a low normalized T-cell clonal expansion.

The sample was CD4+ or CD8+ T cells sorted from blood, taken in a trial of the OX40 agonist ivuxolimab. This receptor was taken from an adult with an advanced solid tumor such as melanoma, head and neck, liver or kidney cancer.

DNA for the CDR3: TGTGCCAGCTCACCCGCCGGGGGAGAGCAGTTCTTC. Its protein product is CASSPAGGEQFF. This chain connects TRBV18 to TRBJ2-1; TRBD2 might be the D (6 bases). This CDR3 has 12 amino acids. The germline CDR1 and CDR2 sequences are KGHSH and LQKENI. Trimming took off 3 bases at V and 10 bases at J, with 10 bases between the two ends.